This is a list of T cell receptor beta chains from one sample in a study of T cell responses to AZD1222 COVID-19 vaccine. Repertoires were generated with immunoSEQ multiplex PCR, while TCRdb's copy carries only in-frame clones and drops some. The repertoire holds roughly 160,000 clones, with 92% as singletons. The sequenced sample was peripheral blood, obtained on day 0 of MenACWY control vaccination. Receptors originate from an adult in good health. The CDR3 runs from the conserved cysteine through the conserved F or W. A D gene is named only where the DNA matches it firmly. Not all rows give a size; the values are once, few, many and, for expanded clones, a class.

J | V | D | size | CDR3 | DNA
TRBJ1-3 | TRBV30 | TRBD1 | . | CAWSEGTVSGNTIYF | TGTGCCTGGAGCGAAGGGACAGTATCTGGAAACACCATATATTTT
TRBJ1-1 | TRBV15 | TRBD1 | . | CATSRKQGFTEAFF | TGTGCCACCAGCAGGAAACAGGGGTTCACTGAAGCTTTCTTT
TRBJ2-2 | TRBV6-2/TRBV6-3 | TRBD2 | . | CASSIAGVDTGELFF | TGTGCCAGCAGTATAGCGGGAGTGGACACCGGGGAGCTGTTTTTT
TRBJ2-1 | TRBV2 | . | . | CASSPYMTIVPNEQFF | TGTGCCAGCAGTCCCTATATGACCATAGTCCCCAATGAGCAGTTCTTC
TRBJ1-2 | TRBV6-4 | . | . | CASSPGPGNGYTF | TGTGCCAGCAGTCCGGGACCCGGGAATGGCTACACCTTC
TRBJ2-7 | TRBV4-2 | TRBD1 | . | CASRVMTGGSSYEQYF | TGTGCCAGCAGGGTCATGACAGGGGGGAGTTCCTACGAGCAGTACTTC
TRBJ2-2 | TRBV28 | . | few | CASIFAGDTGELFF | TGTGCCAGCATATTCGCAGGGGATACCGGGGAGCTGTTTTTT
TRBJ2-7 | TRBV4-2 | . | . | CASSQDWGETYEQYF | TGTGCCAGCAGCCAAGATTGGGGGGAGACCTACGAGCAGTACTTC
TRBJ2-1 | TRBV19 | . | . | CASSIYGRSWLSSYNEQFF | TGTGCCAGTAGTATCTATGGCAGGTCGTGGCTTAGCTCCTACAATGAGCAGTTCTTC
TRBJ1-2 | TRBV9 | . | once | CASSTGTYDYGYTF | TGTGCCAGCAGCACCGGGACTTACGACTATGGCTACACCTTC
TRBJ1-1 | TRBV6-2/TRBV6-3 | TRBD1 | . | CASSYSRGGQAFF | TGTGCCAGCAGTTACTCGAGAGGGGGCCAAGCTTTCTTT
TRBJ1-6 | TRBV13 | . | . | CASSPSGGRAINSPLHF | TGTGCCAGCAGCCCTAGTGGAGGGCGGGCAATTAATTCACCCCTCCACTTT
TRBJ1-6 | TRBV9 | . | . | CASSKLGYNSPLHF | TGTGCCAGTAGCAAACTAGGGTATAATTCACCCCTCCACTTT
TRBJ1-6 | TRBV27 | TRBD1 | . | CASSLFRQGAANSPLHF | TGTGCCAGCAGTTTATTCAGGCAGGGGGCGGCTAATTCACCCCTCCACTTT
TRBJ1-2 | TRBV5-1 | . | once | CASSPTFGYGYTF | TGCGCCAGCAGCCCCACCTTTGGCTATGGCTACACCTTC
TRBJ2-7 | TRBV27 | TRBD2 | . | CASNSRTSDNEQYF | TGTGCCAGCAATTCAAGGACTAGCGACAACGAGCAGTACTTC
TRBJ1-4 | TRBV29-1 | . | . | CSVGFASDEKLFF | TGCAGCGTTGGATTCGCCTCGGACGAAAAACTGTTTTTT
TRBJ1-5 | TRBV2 | . | once | CASRPDRRDQPQHF | TGTGCCAGCAGGCCCGACAGGCGAGATCAGCCCCAGCATTTT
TRBJ1-1 | TRBV10-3 | . | . | CAIRPSGVTEAFF | TGTGCCATCAGGCCGTCCGGGGTAACTGAAGCTTTCTTT
TRBJ2-1 | TRBV19 | TRBD2 | . | CASSTRTSGRGNEQFF | TGTGCCAGTAGTACCCGGACTAGCGGGAGGGGAAATGAGCAGTTCTTC
TRBJ1-2 | TRBV6-5 | . | . | CASKGGGDYGYTF | TGTGCCAGCAAGGGTGGAGGGGACTATGGCTACACCTTC
TRBJ2-1 | TRBV19 | TRBD2 | . | CASKKEGLVYNEQFF | TGTGCCAGTAAAAAGGAGGGACTAGTCTACAATGAGCAGTTCTTC
TRBJ1-5 | TRBV5-6 | TRBD1 | . | CASTGGDRGNQPQHF | TGTGCCAGCACCGGGGGGGACAGAGGGAATCAGCCCCAGCATTTT
TRBJ1-3 | TRBV10-3 | . | once | CAISEPGRNFNTIYF | TGTGCCATCAGTGAGCCGGGAAGAAATTTTAACACCATATATTTT
TRBJ1-4 | TRBV25-1 | TRBD1 | . | CASSPGTAGEKLFF | TGTGCCAGCAGCCCCGGGACAGCTGGAGAAAAACTGTTTTTT
TRBJ1-4 | TRBV6-4 | . | . | CATDRGRPNEKLFF | TGTGCCACTGACAGAGGCAGGCCGAATGAAAAACTGTTTTTT
TRBJ1-2 | TRBV6-5 | . | . | CASSSNYGYTF | TGTGCCAGCAGCTCTAACTATGGCTACACCTTC
TRBJ2-3 | TRBV6-5 | TRBD1 | once | CASSVTGTRRDTQYF | TGTGCCAGTTCGGTGACAGGGACAAGGCGAGATACGCAGTATTTT
TRBJ1-4 | TRBV5-5 | TRBD1 | . | CASSLGDSGEKLFF | TGTGCCAGCAGCTTGGGGGACAGCGGTGAAAAACTGTTTTTT
TRBJ2-1 | TRBV7-2 | TRBD2 | . | CASSLAGGYNEQFF | TGTGCCAGCAGCTTAGCGGGAGGGTACAATGAGCAGTTCTTC
TRBJ1-1 | TRBV5-1 | . | . | CASSDRNTEAFF | TGCGCCAGCAGCGACAGGAACACTGAAGCTTTCTTT
TRBJ1-2 | TRBV7-2 | . | . | CASSLGLGGTSSDGYTF | TGTGCCAGCAGCTTAGGCCTAGGGGGGACATCTTCCGATGGCTACACCTTC
TRBJ1-5 | TRBV7-2 | . | . | CASQWGANQPQHF | TGTGCCAGCCAATGGGGGGCAAATCAGCCCCAGCATTTT
TRBJ2-1 | TRBV7-8 | . | . | CASSLQRDFDEQFF | TGTGCCAGCAGCTTACAGCGCGACTTCGATGAGCAGTTCTTC
TRBJ1-2 | TRBV7-2 | . | . | CASSYGSGDYGYTF | TGTGCCAGCAGCTACGGTTCCGGGGACTATGGCTACACCTTC
TRBJ2-2 | TRBV9 | . | . | CASSVQGNTGELFF | TGTGCCAGCAGCGTCCAGGGGAACACCGGGGAGCTGTTTTTT
TRBJ2-1 | TRBV11-2 | TRBD2 | once | CASSSLAGGQGEQFF | TGTGCCAGCAGCTCCCTAGCGGGAGGGCAGGGGGAGCAGTTCTTC
TRBJ2-1 | TRBV10-2 | . | . | CASRPGRYNEQFF | TGCGCCAGCAGACCCGGACGGTACAATGAGCAGTTCTTC
TRBJ2-7 | TRBV28 | . | . | CASSFGLGEQYF | TGTGCCAGCAGTTTTGGGCTAGGCGAGCAGTACTTC
TRBJ1-1 | TRBV6-5 | . | . | CATGRGGGNTEAFF | TGTGCCACGGGAAGGGGCGGGGGGAACACTGAAGCTTTCTTT
TRBJ1-2 | TRBV10-2 | . | . | CASSGRDYGYTF | TGCGCCAGCAGTGGACGGGACTATGGCTACACCTTC
TRBJ1-2 | TRBV7-9 | TRBD1 | . | CASSLGTGWILSNYGYTF | TGTGCCAGCAGCCTCGGGACAGGGTGGATACTATCTAACTATGGCTACACCTTC
TRBJ2-7 | TRBV28 | TRBD2 | . | CASSLVRAGDSYEQYF | TGTGCCAGCAGTTTAGTCCGAGCGGGAGACTCCTACGAGCAGTACTTC
TRBJ2-3 | TRBV30 | TRBD2 | . | CAWSAIAGSDTQYF | TGTGCCTGGAGTGCGATAGCGGGCTCAGATACGCAGTATTTT
TRBJ1-2 | TRBV6-5 | TRBD1 | . | CASSVGTGGGYTF | TGTGCCAGTTCAGTGGGGACAGGGGGTGGCTACACCTTC
TRBJ1-4 | TRBV11-2 | . | . | CASTQLGVRSEKLFF | TGTGCCAGCACCCAGTTGGGGGTACGCTCCGAAAAACTGTTTTTT
TRBJ1-5 | TRBV28 | . | . | CASGRDQPQHF | TGTGCCAGCGGCAGGGACCAGCCCCAGCATTTT
TRBJ2-2 | TRBV10-3 | TRBD2 | . | CAISEIPGLAGKGELFF | TGTGCCATCAGTGAAATACCGGGACTAGCGGGAAAAGGGGAGCTGTTTTTT
TRBJ2-1 | TRBV7-3 | . | few | CASSLQGHEQFF | TGTGCCAGCAGCCTTCAGGGCCATGAGCAGTTCTTC
TRBJ1-1 | TRBV5-1 | . | . | CASSLGSEAFF | TGCGCCAGCAGCTTGGGCAGTGAAGCTTTCTTT
TRBJ2-3 | TRBV7-2 | TRBD1 | once | CASNHPDRPVHTQYF | TGTGCCAGCAACCACCCGGACAGGCCCGTGCATACGCAGTATTTT
TRBJ1-5 | TRBV7-2 | . | . | CASSLGGGFSNQPQHF | TGTGCCAGCAGCTTAGGGGGCGGCTTTAGCAATCAGCCCCAGCATTTT
TRBJ2-2 | TRBV11-1 | . | . | CASSLIYGELFF | TGTGCCAGCAGCTTGATCTACGGGGAGCTGTTTTTT
TRBJ1-5 | TRBV10-1 | . | . | CASSERGGQPQHF | TGCGCCAGCAGTGAGAGGGGGGGTCAGCCCCAGCATTTT
TRBJ2-5 | TRBV5-4 | . | . | CASSFPKETQYF | TGTGCCAGCAGCTTTCCAAAAGAGACCCAGTACTTC
TRBJ2-1 | TRBV6-5 | TRBD2 | . | CATGLAGPYNEQFF | TGTGCCACTGGTCTAGCGGGACCGTACAATGAGCAGTTCTTC
TRBJ2-2 | TRBV12-3/TRBV12-4 | . | once | CASSLGTGQLFF | TGTGCCAGCAGTTTGGGAACCGGTCAGCTGTTTTTT
TRBJ1-3 | TRBV18 | . | . | CASSPPGMGLNTIYF | TGTGCCAGCTCACCCCCAGGGATGGGCTTAAACACCATATATTTT